This T cell receptor (beta chain) was sequenced for a study of shared clonotypes between healthy human individuals. TCRdb's copy holds only in-frame clones and misses some; the assay was immunoSEQ multiplex PCR. The sample lists roughly 1,000,000 clones; approximately 80% were seen once. The germline V gene has CDR1 SGHTA and CDR2 FQGNSA. The CDR3 totals 12 residues. Trimming took off 3 bases at V and 6 bases at J, with 8 bases between the two ends. This receptor was obtained from a man younger than 35 in good health. Some clones in this sample may be carry-over from other donors' samples. V gene TRBV7-2 combines with J gene TRBJ1-2; D perhaps matches TRBD1 (5 bases). The specimen was memory CD4+ T cells from PBMCs. Subset noted: CD45RA-negative fraction. CDR3 protein: CASSFSGHGYTF. The CDR3 region has the DNA TGTGCCAGCAGCTTCTCAGGGCATGGCTACACCTTC.